The 7 T cell receptor beta chains presented below share a single source sample, sequenced in a study of blood T cell repertoires in COVID-19. Profiling relied on immunoSEQ multiplex PCR, and the TCRdb table lists in-frame clones only, not all of them. The repertoire has 350,000 to 400,000 clones, about nine tenths of them found once; the top ten carry about 1.7%. Sequenced input: PBMCs or T cells enriched from blood (not recorded which). The receptors derive from a woman between 25 and 40 years old who had recovered from COVID-19.

V usage is TRBV25-1 and J usage is TRBJ1-2; weak D call: TRBD1 (6 bases). Per the germline V gene, CDR1 is MGHDK and CDR2 is SYGVNS. Trimming removed 1 base from V and 5 bases from J, with 17 bases in between. CDR3 length: 16 amino acids. CDR3 in amino acids: CASSEFGGRDGYGYTF. The CDR3, as DNA: TGTGCCAGCAGTGAATTTGGGGGCAGGGATGGTTATGGCTACACCTTC.

This sequence joins TRBV15 and TRBJ2-5; maybe TRBD2 (6 bases). The V end lost 0 bases, the J end lost 6 bases, and 14 bases lay between the germline ends. Germline V gene sequence: CDR1 LNHNV, CDR2 YYDKDF (reference sequence). The CDR3 is 15 amino acids. CDR3 DNA sequence: TGTGCCACCAGCAGAGATCGAGGCGGGATGCAGACCCAGTACTTC. It translates to CATSRDRGGMQTQYF.

The rearrangement links TRBV18 to TRBJ1-1; D unclear. The ends were cut back, 2 bases at V and 7 bases at J, with 8 bases in the middle. The germline V gene has CDR1 KGHSH and CDR2 LQKENI. The CDR3 totals 12 residues. The CDR3 sequence: CASSPLQSEAFF. The CDR3 region has the DNA TGTGCCAGCTCACCATTACAGAGTGAAGCTTTCTTT.

This rearrangement joins TRBV5-6 to TRBJ1-3; TRBD1 matches at 7 bases. Germline-derived CDR1 and CDR2 are SGHDT and YYEEEE. Trimming took 3 bases from V and 2 from J; bases not matched to a gene: 5. The CDR3 runs to 15 residues. CDR3 sequence: CASSSVGGPGNTIYF. The CDR3 DNA follows: TGTGCCAGCAGCTCGGTAGGGGGCCCTGGAAACACCATATATTTT.

The chain recombines TRBV6-1 with TRBJ1-1, with a possible D match to TRBD1 (6 bases). The CDR3 runs 14 residues. The V end was cut by 2 bases, the J end by 11 bases, with 18 bases between. Germline-derived CDR1 and CDR2 are MNHNS and SASEGT. CDR3 protein: CASSELFRDNGAFF. The CDR3 region has the DNA TGTGCCAGCAGTGAACTATTCCGGGACAACGGGGCTTTCTTT.

The chain uses TRBV4-3 and TRBJ2-3; 7 nucleotides align to TRBD2. CDR1 LGHNA and CDR2 YSLEER come from the germline V gene. The V segment lost 0 bases and the J segment 3 bases; nucleotides outside the gene matches: 3. CDR3 length equals 15 residues. CDR3 region: CASSQDRGETDTQYF. CDR3 DNA sequence: TGCGCCAGCAGCCAAGATCGGGGGGAAACAGATACGCAGTATTTT.

The chain recombines TRBV30 with TRBJ1-1; 7 positions agree with TRBD1. Looked up from germline, CDR1 is GTSNPN and CDR2 is SVGIG (reference sequence). The CDR3 totals 13 residues. Trimming took 2 bases from V and 12 from J; bases not matched to a gene: 12. The CDR3 is CAWSTGEGLSTFF. The CDR3 bases are TGTGCCTGGAGTACAGGGGAAGGTCTCTCGACTTTCTTT.